This is a list of T cell receptor beta chains from one sample in a study of blood T cell repertoires in COVID-19. TCRdb keeps only in-frame clones here, not all; method: immunoSEQ multiplex PCR. This sample has some 150,000 clones, with 76% found just once. Sequenced input: peripheral blood. All receptors derive from a man aged 60 to 75 with acute or convalescent COVID-19. Each CDR3 is given with its conserved first and last residue. A D gene is named only where the DNA matches it firmly. Clone sizes are given selectively: once, few, many, or a class where the clone is expanded.

-,TRBV30,TRBJ1-5,-,CAWSRQGLEPQHF,TGTGCCTGGAGTAGGCAGGGCCTAGAGCCCCAGCATTTT
-,TRBV27,TRBJ2-7,-,CASSRRTGNEQYF,TGTGCCAGCAGTCGCCGTACAGGGAACGAGCAGTACTTC
-,TRBV10-3,TRBJ2-1,TRBD2,CAISGAGTRKEFF,TGTGCCATCAGTGGTGCGGGGACTAGGAAGGAGTTCTTC
-,TRBV4-1,TRBJ2-7,-,CASSQGDSLSYEQYF,TGCGCCAGCAGCCAAGGCGACAGCCTCTCCTACGAGCAGTACTTC
-,TRBV19,TRBJ2-1,TRBD1,CASSTGGSYNEQFF,TGTGCCAGTTCTACAGGGGGTTCCTACAATGAGCAGTTCTTC
-,TRBV2,TRBJ2-1,-,CASTWGVYNEQFF,TGTGCCAGCACTTGGGGGGTCTACAATGAGCAGTTCTTC
-,TRBV2,TRBJ1-2,-,CASRSGPLFYGYTF,TGTGCCAGCAGGAGCGGACCGCTCTTCTATGGCTACACCTTC
-,TRBV9,TRBJ2-1,TRBD1,CASSVNQGVDEQFF,TGTGCCAGCAGCGTTAATCAGGGGGTAGATGAGCAGTTCTTC
-,TRBV3-1/TRBV3-2,TRBJ2-3,-,CASSQGYYTDTQYF,TGTGCCAGCAGCCAAGGGTACTACACAGATACGCAGTATTTT
-,TRBV28,TRBJ2-3,TRBD1,CASMTQGATDTQYF,TGTGCCAGCATGACCCAGGGGGCAACAGATACGCAGTATTTT
-,TRBV5-1,TRBJ2-1,-,CASSLAAGGSHNEQFF,TGCGCCAGCAGCTTGGCCGCGGGCGGTTCGCACAATGAGCAGTTCTTC
few,TRBV11-3,TRBJ2-7,-,CASSPAGSYEQYF,TGTGCCAGCAGCCCAGCAGGGTCCTACGAGCAGTACTTC
few,TRBV29-1,TRBJ2-4,-,CSVEMATARTGGKNIQYF,TGCAGCGTTGAAATGGCAACCGCGCGGACCGGGGGCAAAAACATTCAGTACTTC
-,TRBV5-1,TRBJ1-1,-,CASSSTVNTEAFF,TGCGCCAGCAGCTCAACAGTGAACACTGAAGCTTTCTTT
-,TRBV18,TRBJ2-5,-,CASSPNEGQETQYF,TGTGCCAGCTCACCAAACGAGGGTCAAGAGACCCAGTACTTC
once,TRBV6-5,TRBJ1-6,TRBD1,CASRTGGYNSPLHF,TGTGCCAGCAGGACAGGGGGCTATAATTCACCCCTCCACTTT
-,TRBV6-1,TRBJ2-7,-,CASSEAQDYNEQYF,TGTGCCAGCAGTGAAGCCCAGGACTACAACGAGCAGTACTTC
once,TRBV7-2,TRBJ2-7,TRBD2,CASRGTSGSYEQYF,TGTGCCAGCAGGGGGACTAGCGGCTCCTACGAGCAGTACTTC
-,TRBV7-9,TRBJ2-2,-,CASSLDWQGGNTGELFF,TGTGCCAGCAGCTTAGATTGGCAGGGAGGGAACACCGGGGAGCTGTTTTTT
-,TRBV19,TRBJ2-7,TRBD2,CASTLAGGVNEQYF,TGTGCCAGCACACTAGCGGGAGGCGTGAACGAGCAGTACTTC
-,TRBV4-1,TRBJ2-7,TRBD1,CASSQGVGQGSYEQYF,TGCGCCAGCAGCCAAGGAGTAGGACAGGGTTCCTACGAGCAGTACTTC
-,TRBV18,TRBJ1-1,-,CASSPEGQNTEAFF,TGTGCCAGCTCACCGGAGGGGCAGAACACTGAAGCTTTCTTT
-,TRBV4-1,TRBJ1-5,-,CASSQERGGNQPQHF,TGCGCCAGCAGCCAAGAGAGAGGCGGGAATCAGCCCCAGCATTTT
-,TRBV24-1,TRBJ2-1,-,CATSDQWNEQFF,TGTGCCACCAGTGACCAGTGGAATGAGCAGTTCTTC
-,TRBV2,TRBJ2-3,-,CASSEARFWGLGGDTQYF,TGTGCCAGCAGTGAAGCGCGTTTTTGGGGTCTCGGGGGAGATACGCAGTATTTT
-,TRBV2,TRBJ2-7,TRBD1,CASSERDRGQDEQYF,TGTGCCAGCAGTGAGAGGGACAGGGGGCAAGACGAGCAGTACTTC
once,TRBV5-1,TRBJ2-1,TRBD2,CASSFLTSGSYNEQFF,TGCGCCAGCAGCTTCCTGACTAGCGGGAGTTACAATGAGCAGTTCTTC
-,TRBV27,TRBJ2-3,TRBD2,CASSHGLAVVGTDTQYF,TGTGCCAGCAGCCACGGGCTAGCGGTGGTGGGCACAGATACGCAGTATTTT
once,TRBV4-1,TRBJ2-3,TRBD1,CASSQNGQGYTDTQYF,TGCGCCAGCAGCCAAAATGGACAGGGGTATACAGATACGCAGTATTTT
few,TRBV30,TRBJ2-7,TRBD2,CAWTSGTPSSYEQYF,TGTGCCTGGACTAGCGGGACCCCTAGCTCCTACGAGCAGTACTTC
-,TRBV18,TRBJ1-6,-,CASSLTADSPLHF,TGTGCCAGCTCGCTGACGGCGGATTCACCCCTCCACTTT
-,TRBV10-3,TRBJ1-3,TRBD1,CAIGGQGGGNTIYF,TGTGCCATCGGGGGACAGGGCGGAGGAAACACCATATATTTT
-,TRBV25-1,TRBJ1-6,TRBD1,CASGERTGFNSPLHF,TGTGCCAGCGGAGAAAGGACAGGGTTCAATTCACCCCTCCACTTT
-,TRBV6-5,TRBJ1-4,-,CASKEGPTNEKLFF,TGTGCCAGCAAGGAGGGACCAACTAATGAAAAACTGTTTTTT
-,TRBV19,TRBJ2-2,TRBD2,CASKVREGNTGELFF,TGTGCCAGTAAAGTCCGGGAGGGGAACACCGGGGAGCTGTTTTTT
-,TRBV27,TRBJ2-3,-,CASRRSVSITDTQYF,TGTGCCAGCAGGAGATCTGTTTCCATCACAGATACGCAGTATTTT
-,TRBV28,TRBJ2-7,TRBD2,CASSAYGLAYEQYF,TGTGCCAGCAGTGCGTACGGACTAGCCTACGAGCAGTACTTC
-,TRBV6-5,TRBJ2-1,-,CAMYLTRGHRNEQFF,TGTGCCATGTACCTAACCCGGGGACATCGGAATGAGCAGTTCTTC
-,TRBV5-1,TRBJ2-7,-,CASSFFSGTTYEQYF,TGCGCCAGCAGCTTCTTTAGTGGGACAACTTACGAGCAGTACTTC
-,TRBV6-2/TRBV6-3,TRBJ2-6,TRBD2,CASSPRLAGGTGANVLTF,TGTGCCAGCAGCCCAAGACTAGCGGGAGGGACCGGGGCCAACGTCCTGACTTTC
few,TRBV28,TRBJ1-1,-,CASLAGQGNTEAFF,TGTGCCAGCCTCGCCGGGCAGGGGAACACTGAAGCTTTCTTT